Here is one T cell receptor (beta chain) with its context. The antigen remains undetermined. The entry originates in a study of human CD8 memory T cell subsets. A UMI-labeled 5' RACE approach was the method that produced the TCR beta libraries. TCRdb derives one entry per CDR3 protein from the 5' RACE reads, leaving out DNA. Its clone listing holds about 6,200 distinct CDR3 sequences. Study-wide points: Greater diversity was suggested by Chao1 estimates for stem-like memory T cells than for precursor exhausted T cells.

Extraction drew RNA from duplicate vials of some 150,000 sorted CD8+ T cells for each subset. Sequenced input: CD8+ effector memory T cells (TEM) sorted from PBMCs. The subset is: effector memory CD8 T cells, CCR7- CD45RO+ CD95+. This TCR was sampled from a human donor in good health.

CDR3 region: CASSIGSSYEQYF. V and J are TRBV19 and TRBJ2-7. In germline, CDR1 is LNHDA, CDR2 SQIVND (reference sequence). The CDR3 length is 13 residues.